A selection of T cell receptor beta chains follows, all from one sample in a study of immune characterization of retroperitoneal liposarcoma. From the PCR reads, TCRdb called clonotypes with MiXCR, one entry per CDR3 protein. The data contain more than 6,000 distinct CDR3 sequences, roughly 28% of them seen just once; the ten biggest clones take up less than 50%. Sequencing input: blood. Receptors originate from a male donor with retroperitoneal liposarcoma. Each CDR3 is given with its conserved first and last residue. The D gene is left open where the match is weak. A row's size may be missing; if present it is once, few, many or a size class.

CDR3nt: TGTGCCAGCAGCGTAGGGGGTGTAGGGGGCTACGAGCAGTTCTTC
CDR3aa: CASSVGGVGGYEQFF
d_gene: TRBD1
abundance: once
v_gene: TRBV7-6
j_gene: TRBJ2-1

CDR3nt: TGTGCCAGCACTGAAATGGGGGGCGGAGGGGATACGCAGTATTTT
CDR3aa: CASTEMGGGGDTQYF
d_gene: .
abundance: medium-sized
v_gene: TRBV6-1
j_gene: TRBJ2-3

CDR3nt: TGTGCCAGCAGCTTCGATACAGGGGGCGCGGGCTACACCTTC
CDR3aa: CASSFDTGGAGYTF
d_gene: TRBD1
abundance: .
v_gene: TRBV5-6
j_gene: TRBJ1-2

CDR3nt: TGTGCCAGCAGGCAACGTAGCGGGAGGTTCCACAATGAGCAGTACTTC
CDR3aa: CASRQRSGRFHNEQYF
d_gene: TRBD2
abundance: many
v_gene: TRBV27
j_gene: TRBJ2-5

CDR3nt: TGTGCCAGCAGTTCCATTTCAACGGGCTACACCTTC
CDR3aa: CASSSISTGYTF
d_gene: .
abundance: .
v_gene: TRBV12-3/TRBV12-4
j_gene: TRBJ1-2

CDR3nt: TGTGCCAATACGCCTGCCGGGACAGGGAGACACAATGAGCAGTACTTC
CDR3aa: CANTPAGTGRHNEQYF
d_gene: TRBD1
abundance: many
v_gene: TRBV7-8
j_gene: TRBJ2-7

CDR3nt: TGTGCCAGCAATCGAAGATTAGGCAGTCAAGAGACCCAGTTCTTC
CDR3aa: CASNRRLGSQETQFF
d_gene: .
abundance: .
v_gene: TRBV6-1
j_gene: TRBJ2-1

CDR3nt: TGCAGTGCTAGAATCGGGACAGTGAACACTGAAGCTTTCTTT
CDR3aa: CSARIGTVNTEAFF
d_gene: TRBD1
abundance: few
v_gene: TRBV20-1
j_gene: TRBJ1-1

CDR3nt: TGTGCCAGCAGTGAAGCCAGCTACGAGCAGTACTTC
CDR3aa: CASSEASYEQYF
d_gene: .
abundance: many
v_gene: TRBV6-1
j_gene: TRBJ2-7

CDR3nt: TGTGCCAGCAGCTTGGGAAGGTCGGAGACCCAGTACTTC
CDR3aa: CASSLGRSETQYF
d_gene: .
abundance: few
v_gene: TRBV11-2
j_gene: TRBJ2-5

CDR3nt: TGCGCCAGCGTATCGGGAACCACAGATACGCAGTATTTT
CDR3aa: CASVSGTTDTQYF
d_gene: .
abundance: many
v_gene: TRBV10-2
j_gene: TRBJ2-3

CDR3nt: TGCAGTGCTGACGGGCCGTTGGGGATGGGAGAGCAGTTCTTC
CDR3aa: CSADGPLGMGEQFF
d_gene: .
abundance: .
v_gene: TRBV20-1
j_gene: TRBJ2-1

CDR3nt: TGTGCCAGTCGAAGGGGGGCCGGAGAGACCCAGTACTTC
CDR3aa: CASRRGAGETQYF
d_gene: .
abundance: few
v_gene: TRBV6-6
j_gene: TRBJ2-5

CDR3nt: TGTGCCAGCTCAAAGGGAGGTGATCCGAGGAAGACCCAGTACTTC
CDR3aa: CASSKGGDPRKTQYF
d_gene: .
abundance: many
v_gene: TRBV6-1
j_gene: TRBJ2-5

CDR3nt: TGTGCCAGCAGCCCAGGGGATCTCGGCAATCAGCCCCAGCATTTT
CDR3aa: CASSPGDLGNQPQHF
d_gene: .
abundance: many
v_gene: TRBV12-3/TRBV12-4
j_gene: TRBJ1-5

CDR3nt: TGTGCCAGCAGTTCCCTAGCGGGAGGCACCATCAATGAGCAGTTCTTC
CDR3aa: CASSSLAGGTINEQFF
d_gene: TRBD2
abundance: many
v_gene: TRBV12-3/TRBV12-4
j_gene: TRBJ2-1

CDR3nt: TGTGCCAGCAGCCCCCCGACAGGGTCCAAAAACATTCAGTTCTTC
CDR3aa: CASSPPTGSKNIQFF
d_gene: TRBD1
abundance: many
v_gene: TRBV7-2
j_gene: TRBJ2-1

CDR3nt: TGTGCCATCATGGGGGGGAGGGAGCAGTACTTC
CDR3aa: CAIMGGREQYF
d_gene: TRBD2
abundance: .
v_gene: TRBV10-3
j_gene: TRBJ2-7

CDR3nt: TGTGCCAGCAGCCCCCTGACAGGTATGAACACTGAAGCTTTCTTT
CDR3aa: CASSPLTGMNTEAFF
d_gene: .
abundance: .
v_gene: TRBV6-1
j_gene: TRBJ1-1

CDR3nt: TGTGCCAGCAGCCCATCCGGGACCAGGGGGAATGAGCAGTACTTC
CDR3aa: CASSPSGTRGNEQYF
d_gene: TRBD1
abundance: medium-sized
v_gene: TRBV7-2
j_gene: TRBJ2-5

CDR3nt: TGTGCCAGCAGCCTGCTGGGGGGTGGGTACGAGCAGTACTTC
CDR3aa: CASSLLGGGYEQYF
d_gene: .
abundance: medium-sized
v_gene: TRBV7-6
j_gene: TRBJ2-7

CDR3nt: TGTGCCAGCAGTCCCATGTCCGGGAGGGATAGCGGGAGGGCAAGGAATGAGCAGTTCTTC
CDR3aa: CASSPMSGRDSGRARNEQFF
d_gene: TRBD2
abundance: many
v_gene: TRBV6-6
j_gene: TRBJ2-1

CDR3nt: TGTGCCATCAGTGCTAGTTCGGCTGAGCAGTTCTTC
CDR3aa: CAISASSAEQFF
d_gene: .
abundance: many
v_gene: TRBV10-3
j_gene: TRBJ2-1

CDR3nt: TGTGCCAGCAGTGGGGACGGGGACACAGATACGCAGTATTTT
CDR3aa: CASSGDGDTDTQYF
d_gene: .
abundance: many
v_gene: TRBV6-4
j_gene: TRBJ2-3

CDR3nt: TGTGCCAGCAGTAAGGGGGACAACTATGGCTACACCTTC
CDR3aa: CASSKGDNYGYTF
d_gene: .
abundance: .
v_gene: TRBV6-1
j_gene: TRBJ1-2

CDR3nt: TGTGCTAGTGGACCTAGCCGCTACAATGAGCAGTACTTC
CDR3aa: CASGPSRYNEQYF
d_gene: .
abundance: few
v_gene: TRBV12-5
j_gene: TRBJ2-5

CDR3nt: TGTGCCAGCAGTCAGGGACTAGCTAGCGAGCAGTTCTTC
CDR3aa: CASSQGLASEQFF
d_gene: TRBD2
abundance: few
v_gene: TRBV27
j_gene: TRBJ2-1

CDR3nt: TGTGCCAGCAGCCCGACCCTGGGACTAGAGCAGTTCTTC
CDR3aa: CASSPTLGLEQFF
d_gene: TRBD2
abundance: many
v_gene: TRBV7-2
j_gene: TRBJ2-1

CDR3nt: TGTGCCAGCAGCTTAAAGAGGAACACTGAAGCTTTCTTT
CDR3aa: CASSLKRNTEAFF
d_gene: .
abundance: many
v_gene: TRBV11-2
j_gene: TRBJ1-1

CDR3nt: TGTGCCAGCAGTTACACTAACCGCCTAGCGGGGGTCAACAATGAGCAGTTCTTC
CDR3aa: CASSYTNRLAGVNNEQFF
d_gene: TRBD2
abundance: many
v_gene: TRBV6-6
j_gene: TRBJ2-1

CDR3nt: TGTGCCAGCAGCCCTTATACAGGGGGAAGGCAAGAGACCCAGTACTTC
CDR3aa: CASSPYTGGRQETQYF
d_gene: TRBD1
abundance: .
v_gene: TRBV6-8
j_gene: TRBJ2-5

CDR3nt: TGTGCCAGCAGTTCTAGGAAAGCAGATACGCAGTATTTT
CDR3aa: CASSSRKADTQYF
d_gene: .
abundance: .
v_gene: TRBV27
j_gene: TRBJ2-3

CDR3nt: TGCAGCGTTGAAGGAGGTCTAGCGGGAATCAACGAGCAGTACTTC
CDR3aa: CSVEGGLAGINEQYF
d_gene: TRBD2
abundance: .
v_gene: TRBV29-1
j_gene: TRBJ2-7

CDR3nt: TGTGCCAGCAGTTTGAGGCAGGGGGGTCACTATGGCTACACCTTC
CDR3aa: CASSLRQGGHYGYTF
d_gene: TRBD1
abundance: .
v_gene: TRBV12-3/TRBV12-4
j_gene: TRBJ1-2

CDR3nt: TGTGCCAGCAGTTTCGGGCAGATTAATGAAAAACTGTTTTTT
CDR3aa: CASSFGQINEKLFF
d_gene: .
abundance: many
v_gene: TRBV12-3/TRBV12-4
j_gene: TRBJ1-4

CDR3nt: TGTGCCACCAGCGCCCGACAGGCAGACAATGAGCAGTTCTTC
CDR3aa: CATSARQADNEQFF
d_gene: .
abundance: once
v_gene: TRBV15
j_gene: TRBJ2-1

CDR3nt: TGCGCCAGCAGTGAGGAGGGGGATACGCAGTATTTT
CDR3aa: CASSEEGDTQYF
d_gene: .
abundance: few
v_gene: TRBV10-2
j_gene: TRBJ2-3

CDR3nt: TGTGCCAGCAGCTTATCTCAGGGGGCGCATAATGAGCAGTTCTTC
CDR3aa: CASSLSQGAHNEQFF
d_gene: TRBD1
abundance: .
v_gene: TRBV11-3
j_gene: TRBJ2-1

CDR3nt: TGTGCCAGCAGAGGACAGGGGGTGGATTTGGGAGGACGGTATGGCTACACCTTC
CDR3aa: CASRGQGVDLGGRYGYTF
d_gene: TRBD1
abundance: .
v_gene: TRBV12-3/TRBV12-4
j_gene: TRBJ1-2

CDR3nt: TGTGCCAGCAGTGACTCGGTTAGCGGGGGTGGCACAGATACGCAGTATTTT
CDR3aa: CASSDSVSGGGTDTQYF
d_gene: TRBD2
abundance: .
v_gene: TRBV6-4
j_gene: TRBJ2-3

CDR3nt: TGTGCCATCACCCCGGGAGGGACAGGAGAATTCCCCTATGGCTACACCTTC
CDR3aa: CAITPGGTGEFPYGYTF
d_gene: TRBD1
abundance: .
v_gene: TRBV10-3
j_gene: TRBJ1-2

CDR3nt: TGTGCCAGCAGTGAACTGGGGATCTCCTACGAGCAGTACTTC
CDR3aa: CASSELGISYEQYF
d_gene: .
abundance: .
v_gene: TRBV6-1
j_gene: TRBJ2-7

CDR3nt: TGTGCCAGCATGTTTGCGGGAGGCGATACGCAGTATTTT
CDR3aa: CASMFAGGDTQYF
d_gene: TRBD2
abundance: many
v_gene: TRBV6-1
j_gene: TRBJ2-3

CDR3nt: TGTGCCAGCAGTTACGGATACAATGAGCAGTCCTTC
CDR3aa: CASSYGYNEQSF
d_gene: .
abundance: .
v_gene: TRBV6-2/TRBV6-3
j_gene: TRBJ2-1

CDR3nt: TGTGCCAGCACGGAGGGGAGAGATACGCAGTATTTT
CDR3aa: CASTEGRDTQYF
d_gene: .
abundance: few
v_gene: TRBV6-6
j_gene: TRBJ2-3

CDR3nt: TGTGCCAGCAGGGCAGGGGCGAACACCGGGGAGCTGTTTTTT
CDR3aa: CASRAGANTGELFF
d_gene: .
abundance: few
v_gene: TRBV6-6
j_gene: TRBJ2-2

CDR3nt: TGTGCCAGCAGTGAATCGTGGGTGGCAGGGAACACAGATACGCAGTATTTT
CDR3aa: CASSESWVAGNTDTQYF
d_gene: .
abundance: .
v_gene: TRBV6-1
j_gene: TRBJ2-3

CDR3nt: TGTGCCAGCAGCCCCGGGACAGGGAATGAAAAACTGTTTTTT
CDR3aa: CASSPGTGNEKLFF
d_gene: TRBD1
abundance: .
v_gene: TRBV7-6
j_gene: TRBJ1-4

CDR3nt: TGTGCCAGCAGCCGTAGCGGGGATGAGCAGTACTTC
CDR3aa: CASSRSGDEQYF
d_gene: TRBD2
abundance: .
v_gene: TRBV12-3/TRBV12-4
j_gene: TRBJ2-7

CDR3nt: TGTGCCAGCACAGGGAACACTGAAGCTTTCTTT
CDR3aa: CASTGNTEAFF
d_gene: .
abundance: many
v_gene: TRBV6-1
j_gene: TRBJ1-1

CDR3nt: TGCGCCAGCCCACAAAAGTTCGACAGCTTCAGCAATCAGCCCCAGCATTTT
CDR3aa: CASPQKFDSFSNQPQHF
d_gene: .
abundance: many
v_gene: TRBV4-1
j_gene: TRBJ1-5

CDR3nt: TGTGCCAGCAGGAACCGCCAGGGTTACGGCGGGGAGCTGTTTTTT
CDR3aa: CASRNRQGYGGELFF
d_gene: .
abundance: few
v_gene: TRBV12-3/TRBV12-4
j_gene: TRBJ2-2